The sequence of this TCR beta chain was determined in a study of technical replicates of blood from four donors. From germline, CDR1 is MNHEY and CDR2 SMNVEV (reference sequence). Trimming cost V 5 bases and J 4 bases, with 23 bases left between them. The CDR3 is made up of 17 amino acids. Produced via immunoSEQ multiplex PCR; TCRdb's table is partial and in-frame only. This repertoire shows tens of thousands of clones, 94% found once; its top ten account for 0.39%. The receptor's source is a human donor in good health. This sequence joins TRBV27 and TRBJ1-1; possible D gene TRBD1, 5 bases. Sequencing was performed on T cells isolated from PBMCs. The DNA for the CDR3 is TGTGCCAGCAGTCCCTATGGGGGGGATTGGGGCTCCACTGAAGCTTTCTTT. Translated, it gives CASSPYGGDWGSTEAFF.